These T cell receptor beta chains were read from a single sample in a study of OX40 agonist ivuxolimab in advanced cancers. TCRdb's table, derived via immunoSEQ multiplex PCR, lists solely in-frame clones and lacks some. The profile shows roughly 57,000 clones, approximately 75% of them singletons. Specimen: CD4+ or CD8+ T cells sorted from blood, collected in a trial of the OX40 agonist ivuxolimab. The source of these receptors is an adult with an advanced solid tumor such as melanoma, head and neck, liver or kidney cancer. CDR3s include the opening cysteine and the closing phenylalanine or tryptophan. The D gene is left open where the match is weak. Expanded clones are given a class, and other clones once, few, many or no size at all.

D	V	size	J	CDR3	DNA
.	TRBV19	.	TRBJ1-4	CASSPVRTNEKLFF	TGTGCCAGTAGCCCAGTTAGGACTAATGAAAAACTGTTTTTT
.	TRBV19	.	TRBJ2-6	CASSRSGANVLTF	TGTGCCAGTAGTCGCTCTGGGGCCAACGTCCTGACTTTC
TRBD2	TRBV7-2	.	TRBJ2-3	CASSLEAGGPEDTQYF	TGTGCCAGCAGCTTAGAAGCGGGGGGGCCCGAAGATACGCAGTATTTT
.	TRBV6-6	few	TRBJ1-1	CASSDTGRVRAEAFF	TGTGCCAGCAGTGACACGGGCAGGGTGAGGGCTGAAGCTTTCTTT
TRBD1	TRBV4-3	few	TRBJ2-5	CASSPVQGAGGETQYF	TGCGCCAGCAGCCCCGTGCAGGGGGCAGGGGGAGAGACCCAGTACTTC
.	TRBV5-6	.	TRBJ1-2	CASSAFLGGIYGYTF	TGTGCCAGCAGCGCTTTCCTGGGGGGCATCTATGGCTACACCTTC
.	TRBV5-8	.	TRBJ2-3	CASSLGSRSTDTQYF	TGTGCCAGCAGCTTGGGATCTCGGAGCACAGATACGCAGTATTTT
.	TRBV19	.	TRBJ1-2	CASSITALNYGYTF	TGTGCCAGTAGTATAACAGCATTGAACTATGGCTACACCTTC
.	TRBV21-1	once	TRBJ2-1	CASSKKAPGQESNEQFF	TGTGCCAGCAGCAAAAAAGCACCGGGACAGGAGTCCAATGAGCAGTTCTTC
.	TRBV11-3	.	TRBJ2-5	CASSSRTSVGTQYF	TGTGCCAGCAGCTCGCGGACATCCGTGGGGACCCAGTACTTC
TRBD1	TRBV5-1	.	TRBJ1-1	CASSPGQGRGMNTEAFF	TGCGCCAGCAGCCCTGGACAGGGCCGGGGCATGAACACTGAAGCTTTCTTT
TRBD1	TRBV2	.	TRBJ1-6	CARKGGVSSPLHF	TGTGCCAGAAAAGGGGGCGTAAGTTCACCCCTCCACTTT
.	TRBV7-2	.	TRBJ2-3	CASSNRDIAGTDTQYF	TGTGCCAGCAGCAACCGGGACATTGCAGGGACAGATACGCAGTATTTT
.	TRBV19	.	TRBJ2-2	CASSSPRTGELFF	TGTGCCAGTAGTTCCCCTCGGACCGGGGAGCTGTTTTTT
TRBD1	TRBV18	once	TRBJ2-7	CASSQSRDRSSYEQYF	TGTGCCAGCTCACAAAGCCGGGACAGGAGCTCCTACGAGCAGTACTTC
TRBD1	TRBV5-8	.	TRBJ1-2	CASSLVTGVVGYTF	TGTGCCAGCAGCTTGGTGACAGGGGTAGTTGGCTACACCTTC
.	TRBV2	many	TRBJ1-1	CASSPDTEAFF	TGTGCCAGCAGTCCTGACACTGAAGCTTTCTTT
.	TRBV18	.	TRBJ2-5	CASSPWTSRTEETQYF	TGTGCCAGCTCACCATGGACCTCCAGGACAGAAGAGACCCAGTACTTC
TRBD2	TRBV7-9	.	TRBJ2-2	CASSSGLAEPNTGELFF	TGTGCCAGCAGCTCGGGACTAGCGGAGCCGAACACCGGGGAGCTGTTTTTT
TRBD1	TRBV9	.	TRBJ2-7	CASSSPGQGVVEQYF	TGTGCCAGCAGCTCCCCGGGACAGGGGGTTGTCGAGCAGTACTTC
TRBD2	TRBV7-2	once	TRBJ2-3	CASSFRLAGGPDTQYF	TGTGCCAGCAGCTTCCGACTAGCGGGAGGACCAGATACGCAGTATTTT
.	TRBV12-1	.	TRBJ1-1	CASSRGWGANTEAFF	TGTGCCAGCAGCCGTGGGTGGGGGGCCAACACTGAAGCTTTCTTT